What follows are 17 T cell receptor beta chains derived from one specimen sequenced in a study of T cell responses to AZD1222 COVID-19 vaccine. Profiling relied on immunoSEQ multiplex PCR, and the TCRdb table lists in-frame clones only, not all of them. The sample contains about 130,000 clones, around nine tenths of which appear only once. The source material was peripheral blood, sampled on day 0 of AZD1222 vaccination. Every receptor here comes from an adult in good health.

V gene TRBV21-1 combines with J gene TRBJ1-1. TRBV21-1 is an annotated pseudogene. The CDR3 spans 18 residues. DNA of the CDR3: TGTGCCAGCTGGCACCGGGACTCCGAGCCTTGCCGGTTCACTGAAGCTTTCTTT. Encoded protein: CASWHRDSEPCRFTEAFF.

The chain links TRBV12-5 to TRBJ1-1; the D is unclear. The germline gives CDR1 LGHNT, CDR2 FRNRAP. Trimming took 3 bases from V and 7 from J, leaving 9 bases between them. The CDR3 has 12 residues. The CDR3 DNA reads as TGTGCTAGTGGTTTACGTGGTCTTGAAGCTTTCTTT. Residues: CASGLRGLEAFF.

This chain joins TRBV2 and TRBJ1-2; 12 positions agree with TRBD1. The CDR3 loop spans 16 amino acids. The V and J ends lost 5 bases and 0 bases, in that order; junction bases with no gene match: 4. CDR1 SNHLY and CDR2 FYNNEI come from the germline V gene. CDR3 bases: TGTGCCAGCAGTACCGGGACAGGGGGCTCTAACTATGGCTACACCTTC. Protein sequence: CASSTGTGGSNYGYTF.

The chain has TRBV7-2 and TRBJ1-4; TRBD1 matches at 7 bases. CDR3 length: 15 residues. J gave up 7 bases and V 5 bases, and 10 bases lay outside the gene matches. Germline V gene sequence: CDR1 SGHTA, CDR2 FQGNSA. CDR3 amino acids: CASSTRQGRGEKLFF. For the CDR3, the DNA is TGTGCCAGCAGCACCCGACAGGGCCGGGGTGAAAAACTGTTTTTT.

The chain is built from TRBV27 and TRBJ2-7, with TRBD1 identical over 7 bases. Per germline, CDR1 MNHEY and CDR2 SMNVEV (reference sequence). Unmatched junction bases numbered 11, after V lost 7 bases and J lost 5 bases. The CDR3 length is 14 residues. This CDR3 reads CASTLGGPADEQYF. Written as DNA, the CDR3 is TGTGCCAGCACCCTAGGGGGCCCGGCCGACGAGCAGTACTTC.

The chain has TRBV9 and TRBJ2-1, with TRBD2 matching 8 bases. Germline-derived CDR1 and CDR2 are SGDLS and YYNGEE. CDR3 length: 14 amino acids. The V gene end was trimmed by 6 bases and the J gene end by 1 base; junction bases not matched to a gene: 3. The CDR3 DNA is TGTGCCAGCAAGGGCGGGAGGTCCTACAATGAGCAGTTCTTC. Protein product: CASKGGRSYNEQFF. The full variable domain, rest sourced from reference TRBV9 and TRBJ2-1, is DSGVTQTPKHLITATGQRVTLRCSPRSGDLSVYWYQQSLDQGLQFLIQYYNGEERAKGNILERFSAQQFPDLHSELNLSSLELGDSALYFCASKGGRSYNEQFFGPGTRLTVL.

This chain uses TRBV19 with TRBJ1-1; the D is unclear. The length of the CDR3 is 14 residues. CDR1 is LNHDA and CDR2 is SQIVND in the germline V gene (reference sequence). The V and J ends lost 3 bases and 6 bases respectively, with 14 bases between them. The CDR3 spells CASSIRGLGSEAFF. The CDR3 DNA follows: TGTGCCAGTAGTATTCGAGGGTTGGGCTCTGAAGCTTTCTTT.

This clone occurred a few times. The V call is TRBV4-3, the J call TRBJ1-2, with 9 bases fitting TRBD1. Trimming at V came to 4 bases and at J to 5 bases, leaving 14 bases not matched to a gene. The CDR3 covers 17 residues. Looked up from germline, CDR1 is LGHNA and CDR2 is YSLEER. As DNA, the CDR3 is TGCGCCAGCAGCCCCGCTCGCCTACAGGGGGCAGGGTATGGCTACACCTTC. The encoded protein is CASSPARLQGAGYGYTF.

In its sample, this clone was seen once. The chain couples TRBV12-5 to TRBJ1-2; 7 bases align to TRBD1. This CDR3 is built from 13 residues. Germline V gene data show CDR1 as LGHNT and CDR2 as FRNRAP. V shed 6 bases and J 3 bases; nucleotides not matched to a gene: 4. The CDR3 DNA follows: TGTGCTAGTGGCCCGACAGGGCACTATGGCTACACCTTC. Translation: CASGPTGHYGYTF. Filled out from reference TRBV12-5 and TRBJ1-2, the complete variable domain reads DARVTQTPRHKVTEMGQEVTMRCQPILGHNTVFWYRQTMMQGLELLAYFRNRAPLDDSGMPKDRFSAEMPDATLATLKIQPSEPRDSAVYFCASGPTGHYGYTFGSGTRLTVV.

This chain connects TRBV4-2 to TRBJ2-3; no definite D call. The CDR3 length is 15 residues. V lost 0 bases, J lost 4 bases, and 11 bases lay in between. Germline V lookup: CDR1 LGHNA, CDR2 YNFKEQ. In nucleotides, the CDR3 is TGTGCCAGCAGCCAAGAACTAAGTGGCGCAGATACGCAGTATTTT. As protein: CASSQELSGADTQYF.

This clone was counted a single time. V and J are TRBV13 and TRBJ1-2; no firm D call. Germline CDR1 and CDR2: PRHDT and FYEKMQ (reference sequence). Trimming removed 3 bases from V and 8 bases from J, with 13 bases in between. This CDR3 is built from 13 residues. CDR3 coding DNA: TGTGCCAGCAGCTTCCAAGGGCAGGCGGGCTACACCTTC. Translated, it gives CASSFQGQAGYTF.

The chain carries TRBV4-3 and TRBJ1-2; D not resolved. The CDR3 contains 14 residues. The V and J ends lost 0 bases and 3 bases respectively, with 8 bases between them. Germline CDR1 LGHNA, CDR2 YSLEER. CDR3 bases: TGCGCCAGCAGCCAAGACAGGTCCGACTATGGCTACACCTTC. This encodes CASSQDRSDYGYTF.

This chain links TRBV30 with TRBJ1-2; D is uncertain. Germline CDR1 GTSNPN, CDR2 SVGIG (reference sequence). The V gene lost 4 bases and the J gene lost 6 bases, with 3 bases spanning the gap. The CDR3 sequence is 9 residues long. CDR3 in amino acids: CAWKDGYTF. Here the CDR3 DNA reads TGTGCCTGGAAAGATGGCTACACCTTC.

The chain uses TRBV7-9 and TRBJ1-1; D is undetermined. Deletions cut 4 bases from V and 1 base from J, with 7 bases between. Per germline, CDR1 SEHNR and CDR2 FQNEAQ (reference sequence). The CDR3 consists of 13 residues. Here the CDR3 reads CASSSQRNTEAFF. The DNA for the CDR3 is TGTGCCAGCAGCTCACAGCGGAACACTGAAGCTTTCTTT.

The chain is built from TRBV19 and TRBJ2-3; 9 bases map to TRBD1. The CDR3 runs to 16 residues. Germline CDR1 is LNHDA and CDR2 is SQIVND (reference sequence). V lost 5 bases and J lost 2; bases outside the gene matches: 8. The CDR3 loop reads CASSRGGQGNTDTQYF. DNA of the CDR3: TGTGCCAGTAGTCGGGGAGGACAGGGGAACACAGATACGCAGTATTTT.

This chain connects TRBV2 to TRBJ1-5, with D unclear. Germline CDR1 SNHLY, CDR2 FYNNEI. The CDR3 runs to 15 residues. V was trimmed by 2 bases and J by 7 bases, leaving 15 bases between them. The CDR3 DNA reads TGTGCCAGCAGTGAATTGGAGGCAGGCGAGCAGCCCCAGCATTTT. This encodes CASSELEAGEQPQHF.

The chain employs TRBV3-1 (or the pseudogene TRBV3-2) and TRBJ1-2; D unclear. The V and J ends lost 1 base and 8 bases respectively, with 11 bases between them. The CDR3 totals 13 residues. The germline CDR1 and CDR2 sequences are LGHDT and YNNKEL (reference sequence). This chain's CDR3 is CASSQGYGVGYTF. As DNA, the CDR3 is TGTGCCAGCAGCCAAGGATATGGGGTGGGCTACACCTTC.